This T cell receptor (beta chain) is from a study of breast tumors, draining lymph nodes, adjacent tissues. Each CDR3 protein is one row after TCRdb ran MiXCR on the multiplex PCR reads. This repertoire shows approximately 150,000 distinct CDR3 sequences, about 33% found once; its top ten account for less than 4%. Breast cancer patients provided tissue from their axillary draining lymph nodes. V shed 0 bases and J shed 0 bases, with 9 bases lying between them. The CDR3 spans 15 residues. Germline assignment: CDR1 DFQATT and CDR2 SNEGSKA (reference sequence). Whole-study results and caveats: Most tumor T cells seemingly derive from lymph node, then expand in tumor. Tumors had less TCR diversity than lymph nodes, more than nontumor tissue. Tumor T cell lymph node origin was a supported hypothesis, not proven.

Worth noting for this clonotype: Its antigen is not identified.

The source of this sequence is a female donor with breast cancer. Some clones in this sample may be carry-over from other donors' samples. The specimen sequenced was axillary lymph node tissue. The genes are TRBV20-1 and TRBJ1-3; D unclear. The CDR3 nucleotides are TGCAGTGCTAGAGATCGCGGGAGCTCTGGAAACACCATATATTTT. Encoded protein: CSARDRGSSGNTIYF.